This T cell receptor beta chain was sequenced for a study of beta chain features in type 1 diabetes. In its sample, this clone was seen many times. The antigen is undetermined. General study results and limits: Whether TCRB rearrangement is influenced by HLA type went unresolved here.

Sequencing targeted expressed TCRB transcripts, as all isolated RNA had been reverse transcribed. The table came from immunoSEQ multiplex PCR; TCRdb's copy has only in-frame clones and leaves some out. This repertoire shows more than 110,000 clones, around 7% found once; its top ten account for around 1.5%. Germline loops: CDR1 SGHTA, CDR2 FQGNSA. The CDR3 contains 14 residues. V lost 5 bases and J lost 1, with 12 bases in between. The chain combines TRBV7-2 with TRBJ2-7, with a tentative D call TRBD2 (5 bases). Sample: central memory CD4+ T cells from blood. This receptor was obtained from a woman in her 30s in good health. CDR3 nucleotide sequence: TGTGCCAGCAGCCCAGGACTGAGGTCCTACGAGCAGTACTTC. It encodes CASSPGLRSYEQYF.